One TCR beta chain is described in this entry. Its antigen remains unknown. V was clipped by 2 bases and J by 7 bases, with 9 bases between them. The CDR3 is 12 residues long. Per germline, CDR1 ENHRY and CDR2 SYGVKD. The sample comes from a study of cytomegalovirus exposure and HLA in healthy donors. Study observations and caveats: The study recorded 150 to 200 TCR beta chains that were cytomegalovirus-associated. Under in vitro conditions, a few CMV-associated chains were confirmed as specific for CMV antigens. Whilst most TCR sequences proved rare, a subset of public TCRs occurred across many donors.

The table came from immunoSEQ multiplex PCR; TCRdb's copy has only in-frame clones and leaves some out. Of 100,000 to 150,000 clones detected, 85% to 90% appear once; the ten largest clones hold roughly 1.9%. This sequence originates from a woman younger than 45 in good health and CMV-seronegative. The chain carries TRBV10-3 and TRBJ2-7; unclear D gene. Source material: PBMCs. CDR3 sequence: CAISEGGGEQYF. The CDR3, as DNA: TGTGCCATCAGTGAGGGCGGTGGGGAGCAGTACTTC.